The 3 T cell receptor beta chains below were found in one sample sequenced in a study of T cell changes during pregnancy in multiple sclerosis. Data came from immunoSEQ multiplex PCR; TCRdb stores just in-frame clones and leaves some out. The sample shows tens of thousands of clones, about 92% of them seen only once. Sequencing was performed on peripheral blood, taken in the second trimester of pregnancy. These receptors originate from a female donor in good health, enrolled as a control in a pregnancy study.

The chain combines TRBV11-3 with TRBJ2-7; D possibly corresponds to TRBD2 (7 bases). Germline CDR1 SGHNT, CDR2 YENEEA. The CDR3 has 16 amino acids. Trimming removed 8 bases at V and 3 bases at J, with 23 bases between. CDR3 nucleotides: TGTGCCAGCTCAAGTACCCAGGGGAGGGGGATCTACGAGCAGTACTTC. It yields the protein CASSSTQGRGIYEQYF.

This chain connects TRBV28 to TRBJ2-5; 8 nucleotides align to TRBD2. With 1 base clipped from V and 5 bases from J, the junction kept 9 bases outside the gene matches. This CDR3 is built from 16 residues. The germline CDR1 and CDR2 sequences are MDHEN and SYDVKM. The CDR3 loop reads CASSLSRAGVFETQYF. Here the CDR3 DNA reads TGTGCCAGCAGTTTATCTCGAGCGGGAGTATTCGAGACCCAGTACTTC.

V and J are TRBV14 and TRBJ1-1; no clear D. Trimming left V 1 base short and J 10 bases short, with 4 bases between. Germline V gene lookup returns CDR1 SGHDN and CDR2 FVKESK. This CDR3 region has 10 residues. The CDR3 region has the DNA TGTGCCAGCAGCCAAGGTAGAGCTTTCTTT. It codes for CASSQGRAFF.